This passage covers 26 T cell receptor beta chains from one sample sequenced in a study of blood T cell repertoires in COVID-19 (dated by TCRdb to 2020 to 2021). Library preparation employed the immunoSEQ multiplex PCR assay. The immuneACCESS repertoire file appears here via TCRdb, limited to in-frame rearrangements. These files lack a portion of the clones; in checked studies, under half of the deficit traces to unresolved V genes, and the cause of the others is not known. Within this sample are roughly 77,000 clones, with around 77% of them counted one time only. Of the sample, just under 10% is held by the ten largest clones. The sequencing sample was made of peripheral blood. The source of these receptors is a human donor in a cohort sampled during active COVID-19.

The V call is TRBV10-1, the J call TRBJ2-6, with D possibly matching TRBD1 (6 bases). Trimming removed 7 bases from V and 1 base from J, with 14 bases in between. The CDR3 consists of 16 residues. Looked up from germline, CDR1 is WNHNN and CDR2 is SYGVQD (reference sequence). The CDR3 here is CASTDRPSSGANVLTF. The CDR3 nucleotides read TGCGCCAGCACGGACAGACCTTCTTCTGGGGCCAACGTCCTGACTTTC.

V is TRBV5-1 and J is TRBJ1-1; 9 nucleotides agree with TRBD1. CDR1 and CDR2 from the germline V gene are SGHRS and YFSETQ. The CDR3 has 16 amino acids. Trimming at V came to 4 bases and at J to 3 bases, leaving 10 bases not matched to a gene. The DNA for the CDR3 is TGCGCCAGCAGCGGGGGACAGGGTACGAGGTACACTGAAGCTTTCTTT. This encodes CASSGGQGTRYTEAFF.

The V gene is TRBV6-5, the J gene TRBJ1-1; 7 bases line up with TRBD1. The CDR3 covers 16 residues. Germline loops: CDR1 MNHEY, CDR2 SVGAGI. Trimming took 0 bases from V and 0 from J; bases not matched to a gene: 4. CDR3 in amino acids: CASSYSRTGLNTEAFF. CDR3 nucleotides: TGTGCCAGCAGTTACTCGAGGACAGGCTTGAACACTGAAGCTTTCTTT.

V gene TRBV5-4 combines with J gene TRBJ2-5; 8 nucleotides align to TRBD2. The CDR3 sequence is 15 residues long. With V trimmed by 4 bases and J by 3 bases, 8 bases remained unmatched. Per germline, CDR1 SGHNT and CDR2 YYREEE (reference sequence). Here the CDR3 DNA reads TGTGCCAGCAGCCCCGGGCAGCGGGGGAAAGAGACCCAGTACTTC. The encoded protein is CASSPGQRGKETQYF.

Here the CDR3 reads CASSLGQGAGNQPQHF. DNA for the CDR3: TGTGCCAGCAGCTTGGGACAGGGGGCCGGCAATCAGCCCCAGCATTTT. This rearrangement joins TRBV5-6 to TRBJ1-5; 10 bases map to TRBD1. The length of the CDR3 is 16 residues. After removal of 0 bases from V and 2 bases from J, the junction contained 2 bases not matched to a gene. CDR1 is SGHDT, CDR2 YYEEEE, per germline.

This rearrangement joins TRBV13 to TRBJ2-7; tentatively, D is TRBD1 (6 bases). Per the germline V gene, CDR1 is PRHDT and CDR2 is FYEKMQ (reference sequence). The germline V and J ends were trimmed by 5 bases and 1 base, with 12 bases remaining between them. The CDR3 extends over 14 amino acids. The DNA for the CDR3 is TGTGCCAGCAGCCAGGGACACCTTTCCTACGAGCAGTACTTC. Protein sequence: CASSQGHLSYEQYF. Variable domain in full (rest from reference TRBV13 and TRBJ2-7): AAGVIQSPRHLIKEKRETATLKCYPIPRHDTVYWYQQGPGQDPQFLISFYEKMQSDKGSIPDRFSAQQFSDYHSELNMSSLELGDSALYFCASSQGHLSYEQYFGPGTRLTVT.

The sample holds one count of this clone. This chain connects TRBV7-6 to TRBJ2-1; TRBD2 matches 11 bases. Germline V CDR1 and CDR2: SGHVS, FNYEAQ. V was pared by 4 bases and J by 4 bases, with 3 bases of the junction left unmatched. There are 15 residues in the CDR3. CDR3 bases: TGTGCCAGCAGCTCTACTAGCGGGGGATACAATGAGCAGTTCTTC. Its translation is CASSSTSGGYNEQFF. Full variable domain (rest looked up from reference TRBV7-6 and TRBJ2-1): GAGVSQSPRYKVTKRGQDVALRCDPISGHVSLYWYRQALGQGPEFLTYFNYEAQQDKSGLPNDRFSAERPEGSISTLTIQRTEQRDSAMYRCASSSTSGGYNEQFFGPGTRLTVL.

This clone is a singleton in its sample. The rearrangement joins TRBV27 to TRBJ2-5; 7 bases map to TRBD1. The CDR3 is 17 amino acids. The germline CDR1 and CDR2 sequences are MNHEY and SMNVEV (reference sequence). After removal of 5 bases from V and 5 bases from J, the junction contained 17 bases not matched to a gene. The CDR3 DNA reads TGTGCCAGCAGTCCTTTCCCGGGGACAGCCATAGGGGAGACCCAGTACTTC. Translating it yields CASSPFPGTAIGETQYF.

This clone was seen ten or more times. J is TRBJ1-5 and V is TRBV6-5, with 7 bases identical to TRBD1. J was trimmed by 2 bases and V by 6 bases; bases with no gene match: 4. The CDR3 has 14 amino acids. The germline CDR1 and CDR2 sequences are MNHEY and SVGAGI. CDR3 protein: CASSPDRGNQPQHF. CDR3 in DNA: TGTGCCAGCAGCCCCGACAGGGGCAATCAGCCCCAGCATTTT.

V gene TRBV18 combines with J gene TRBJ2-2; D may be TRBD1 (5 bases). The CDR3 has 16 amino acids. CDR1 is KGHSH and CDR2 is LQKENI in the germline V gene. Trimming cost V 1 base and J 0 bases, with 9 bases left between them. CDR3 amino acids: CASSPLTASNTGELFF. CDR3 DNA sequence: TGTGCCAGCTCACCACTGACAGCCTCGAACACCGGGGAGCTGTTTTTT. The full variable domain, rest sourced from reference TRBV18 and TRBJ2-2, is NAGVMQNPRHLVRRRGQEARLRCSPMKGHSHVYWYRQLPEEGLKFMVYLQKENIIDESGMPKERFSAEFPKEGPSILRIQQVVRGDSAAYFCASSPLTASNTGELFFGEGSRLTVL.

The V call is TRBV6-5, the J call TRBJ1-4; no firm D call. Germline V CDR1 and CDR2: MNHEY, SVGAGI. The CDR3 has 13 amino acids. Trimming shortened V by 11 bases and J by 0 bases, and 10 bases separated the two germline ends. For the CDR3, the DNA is TGTGCCGCCCAGTCTGCAACTAATGAAAAACTGTTTTTT. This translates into CAAQSATNEKLFF.

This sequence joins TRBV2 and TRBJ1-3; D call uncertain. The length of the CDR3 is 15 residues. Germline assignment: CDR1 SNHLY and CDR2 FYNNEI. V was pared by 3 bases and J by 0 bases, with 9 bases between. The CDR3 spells CASSEGSSSGNTIYF. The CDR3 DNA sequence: TGTGCCAGCAGTGAGGGCAGCAGCTCTGGAAACACCATATATTTT.

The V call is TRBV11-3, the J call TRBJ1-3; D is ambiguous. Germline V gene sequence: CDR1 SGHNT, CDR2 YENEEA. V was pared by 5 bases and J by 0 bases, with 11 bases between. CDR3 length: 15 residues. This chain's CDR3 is CASSTGGGSGNTIYF. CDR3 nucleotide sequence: TGTGCCAGCAGCACCGGAGGTGGCTCTGGAAACACCATATATTTT.

The DNA of the CDR3 is TGTGCCAGCAGTCGACCGCCAGGGATGAACACTGAAGCTTTCTTT. It is translated as CASSRPPGMNTEAFF. The chain joins TRBV6-6 to TRBJ1-1; tentatively, D is TRBD1 (5 bases). CDR1 and CDR2 (germline): MNHNY, SVGAGI (reference sequence). The CDR3 extends over 15 amino acids. V lost 5 bases, J lost 0 bases, and 13 bases lay in between.

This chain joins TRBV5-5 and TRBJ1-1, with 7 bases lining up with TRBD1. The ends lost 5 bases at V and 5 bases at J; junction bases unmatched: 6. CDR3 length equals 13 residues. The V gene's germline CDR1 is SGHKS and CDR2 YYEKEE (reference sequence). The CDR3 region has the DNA TGTGCCAGCAGAACAGGGGCCTGGACTGAAGCTTTCTTT. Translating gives CASRTGAWTEAFF.

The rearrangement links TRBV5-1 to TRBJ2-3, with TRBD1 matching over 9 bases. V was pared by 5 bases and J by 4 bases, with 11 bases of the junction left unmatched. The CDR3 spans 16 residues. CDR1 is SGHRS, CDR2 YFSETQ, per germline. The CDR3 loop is CASRDLPGQGADTQYF. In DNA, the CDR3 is TGCGCCAGCAGAGACCTACCGGGACAGGGCGCAGATACGCAGTATTTT.

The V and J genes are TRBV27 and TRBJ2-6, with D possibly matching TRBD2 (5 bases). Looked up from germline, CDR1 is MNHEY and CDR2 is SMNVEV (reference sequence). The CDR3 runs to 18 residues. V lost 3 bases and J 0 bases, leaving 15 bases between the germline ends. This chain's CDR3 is CASSFVGLTNSGANVLTF. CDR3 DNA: TGTGCCAGCAGTTTCGTCGGACTTACCAACTCTGGGGCCAACGTCCTGACTTTC.

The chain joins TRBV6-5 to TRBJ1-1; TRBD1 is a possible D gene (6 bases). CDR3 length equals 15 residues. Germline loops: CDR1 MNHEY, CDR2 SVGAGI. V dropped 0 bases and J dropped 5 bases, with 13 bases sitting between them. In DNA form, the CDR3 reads TGTGCCAGCAGTTACTCGAACAGGGCGCAAACTGAAGCTTTCTTT. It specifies CASSYSNRAQTEAFF.

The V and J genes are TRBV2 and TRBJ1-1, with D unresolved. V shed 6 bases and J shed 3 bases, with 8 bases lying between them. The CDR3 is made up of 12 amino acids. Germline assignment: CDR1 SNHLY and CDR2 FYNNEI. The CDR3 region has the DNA TGTGCCAGCAGCCCGGAGGACACTGAAGCTTTCTTT. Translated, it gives CASSPEDTEAFF.

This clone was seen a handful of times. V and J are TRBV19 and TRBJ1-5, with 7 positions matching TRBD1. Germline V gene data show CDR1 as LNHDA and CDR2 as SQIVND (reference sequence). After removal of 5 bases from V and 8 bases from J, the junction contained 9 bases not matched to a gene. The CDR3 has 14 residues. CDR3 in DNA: TGTGCCAGTAGTTTGAGCGGACAGGTCAAGCCCCAGCATTTT. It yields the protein CASSLSGQVKPQHF.

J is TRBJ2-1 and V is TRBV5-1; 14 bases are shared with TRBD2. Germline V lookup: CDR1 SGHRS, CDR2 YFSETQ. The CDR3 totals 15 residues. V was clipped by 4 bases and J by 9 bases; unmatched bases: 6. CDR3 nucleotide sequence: TGCGCCAGCAGCCAAGGACTAGCGGGGGGAACTGAGCAGTTCTTC. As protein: CASSQGLAGGTEQFF.

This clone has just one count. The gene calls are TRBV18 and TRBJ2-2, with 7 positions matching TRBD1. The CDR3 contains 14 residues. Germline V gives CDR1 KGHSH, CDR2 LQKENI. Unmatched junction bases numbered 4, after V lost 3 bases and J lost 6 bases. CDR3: CASSPPTGAGELFF. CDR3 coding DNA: TGTGCCAGCTCACCCCCAACAGGGGCCGGGGAGCTGTTTTTT.

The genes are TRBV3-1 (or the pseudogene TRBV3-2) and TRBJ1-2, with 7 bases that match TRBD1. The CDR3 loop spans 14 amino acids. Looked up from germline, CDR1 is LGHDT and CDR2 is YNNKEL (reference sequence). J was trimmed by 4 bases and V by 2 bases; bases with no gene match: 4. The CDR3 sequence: CASSQQGVAYGYTF. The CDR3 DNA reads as TGTGCCAGCAGCCAACAGGGGGTTGCCTATGGCTACACCTTC.

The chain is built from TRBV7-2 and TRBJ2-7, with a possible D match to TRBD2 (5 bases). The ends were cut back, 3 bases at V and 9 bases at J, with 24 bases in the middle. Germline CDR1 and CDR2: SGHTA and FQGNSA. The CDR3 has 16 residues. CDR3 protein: CASSFGLSPIWAGQYF. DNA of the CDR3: TGTGCCAGCAGCTTTGGACTTTCCCCCATTTGGGCCGGGCAGTACTTC.

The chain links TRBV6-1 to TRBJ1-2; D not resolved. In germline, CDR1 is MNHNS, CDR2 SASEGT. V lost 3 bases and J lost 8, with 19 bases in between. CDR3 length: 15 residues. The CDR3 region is CASSDHARPTGGYTF. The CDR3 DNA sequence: TGTGCCAGCAGTGATCACGCTCGACCGACGGGAGGCTACACCTTC.

Here the CDR3 reads CASSQRQGDEKLFF. CDR3 in DNA: TGTGCCAGCAGCCAAAGACAGGGGGATGAAAAACTGTTTTTT. The chain joins TRBV3-1 (or the pseudogene TRBV3-2) to TRBJ1-4; 9 positions agree with TRBD1. CDR1 and CDR2 from the germline V gene are LGHDT and YNNKEL (reference sequence). The CDR3 has 14 amino acids. Trimming took 2 bases from V and 6 from J; bases not matched to a gene: 1.